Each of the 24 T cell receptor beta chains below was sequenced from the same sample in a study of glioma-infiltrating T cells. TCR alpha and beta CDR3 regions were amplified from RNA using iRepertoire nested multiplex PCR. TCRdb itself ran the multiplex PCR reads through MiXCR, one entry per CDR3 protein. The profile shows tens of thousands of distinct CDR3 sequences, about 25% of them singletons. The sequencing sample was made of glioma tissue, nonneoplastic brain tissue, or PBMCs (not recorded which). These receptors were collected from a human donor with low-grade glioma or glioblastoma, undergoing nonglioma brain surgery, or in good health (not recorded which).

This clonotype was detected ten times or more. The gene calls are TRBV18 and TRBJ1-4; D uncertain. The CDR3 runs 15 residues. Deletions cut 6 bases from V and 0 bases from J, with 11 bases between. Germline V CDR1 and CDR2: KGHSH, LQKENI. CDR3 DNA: TGTGCCAGCTCCAACAGTTGGGCAACTAATGAAAAACTGTTTTTT. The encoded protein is CASSNSWATNEKLFF. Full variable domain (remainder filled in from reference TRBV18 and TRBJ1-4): NAGVMQNPRHLVRRRGQEARLRCSPMKGHSHVYWYRQLPEEGLKFMVYLQKENIIDESGMPKERFSAEFPKEGPSILRIQQVVRGDSAAYFCASSNSWATNEKLFFGSGTQLSVL.

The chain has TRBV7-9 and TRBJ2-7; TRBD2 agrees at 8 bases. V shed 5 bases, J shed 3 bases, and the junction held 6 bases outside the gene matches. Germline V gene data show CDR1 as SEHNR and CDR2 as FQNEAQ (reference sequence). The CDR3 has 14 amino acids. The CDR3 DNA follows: TGTGCCAGCAGCGAACGGGGGGGGCGCTACGAGCAGTACTTC. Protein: CASSERGGRYEQYF. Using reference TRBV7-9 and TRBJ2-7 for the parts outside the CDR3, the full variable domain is DTGVSQNPRHKITKRGQNVTFRCDPISEHNRLYWYRQTLGQGPEFLTYFQNEAQLEKSRLLSDRFSAERPKGSFSTLEIQRTEQGDSAMYLCASSERGGRYEQYFGPGTRLTVT.

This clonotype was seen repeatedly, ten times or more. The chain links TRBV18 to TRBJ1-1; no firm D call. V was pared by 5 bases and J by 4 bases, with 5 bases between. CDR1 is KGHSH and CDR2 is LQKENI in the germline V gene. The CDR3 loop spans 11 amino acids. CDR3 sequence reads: CASSGGTEAFF. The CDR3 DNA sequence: TGTGCCAGCTCAGGCGGCACTGAAGCTTTCTTT.

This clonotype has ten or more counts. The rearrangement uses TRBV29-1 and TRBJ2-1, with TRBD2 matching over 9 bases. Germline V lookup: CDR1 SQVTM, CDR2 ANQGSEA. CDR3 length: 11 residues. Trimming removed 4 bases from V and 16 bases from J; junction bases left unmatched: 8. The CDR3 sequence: CSVGTRTSAFF. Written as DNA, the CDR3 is TGCAGCGTTGGTACCCGGACTAGCGCCTTCTTC.

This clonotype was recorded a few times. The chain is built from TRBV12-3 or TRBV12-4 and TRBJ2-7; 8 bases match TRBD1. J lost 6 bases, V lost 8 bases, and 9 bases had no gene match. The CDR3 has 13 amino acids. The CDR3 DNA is TGTGCCAGCCTGGACAGGGAGGCCGGCGAGCAGTACTTC. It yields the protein CASLDREAGEQYF.

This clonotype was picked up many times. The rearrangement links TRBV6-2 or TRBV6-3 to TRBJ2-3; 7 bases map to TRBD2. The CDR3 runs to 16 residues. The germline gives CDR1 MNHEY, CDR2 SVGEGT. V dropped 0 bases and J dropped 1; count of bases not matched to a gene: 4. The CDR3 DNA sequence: TGTGCCAGCAGTTACTCTTGGGGAGGGGGCACAGATACGCAGTATTTT. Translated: CASSYSWGGGTDTQYF.

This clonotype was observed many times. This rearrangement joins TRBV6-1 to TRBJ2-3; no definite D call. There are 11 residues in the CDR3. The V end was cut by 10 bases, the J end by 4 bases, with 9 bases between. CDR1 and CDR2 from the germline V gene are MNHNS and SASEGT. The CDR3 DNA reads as TGTGCCAATATAAGGCCAGATACGCAGTATTTT. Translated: CANIRPDTQYF.

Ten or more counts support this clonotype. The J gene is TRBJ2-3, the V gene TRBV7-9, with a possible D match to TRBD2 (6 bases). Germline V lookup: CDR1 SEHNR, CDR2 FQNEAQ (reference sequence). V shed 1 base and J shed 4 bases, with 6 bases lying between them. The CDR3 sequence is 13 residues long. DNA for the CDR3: TGTGCCAGCAGCTTAGGGGGGGCAGATACGCAGTATTTT. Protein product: CASSLGGADTQYF.

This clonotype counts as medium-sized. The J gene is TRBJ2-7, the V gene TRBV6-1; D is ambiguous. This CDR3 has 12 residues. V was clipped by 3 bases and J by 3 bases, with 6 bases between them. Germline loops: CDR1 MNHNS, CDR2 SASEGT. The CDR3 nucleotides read TGTGCCAGCAGTGAGGGTAGCTACGAGCAGTACTTC. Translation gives CASSEGSYEQYF.

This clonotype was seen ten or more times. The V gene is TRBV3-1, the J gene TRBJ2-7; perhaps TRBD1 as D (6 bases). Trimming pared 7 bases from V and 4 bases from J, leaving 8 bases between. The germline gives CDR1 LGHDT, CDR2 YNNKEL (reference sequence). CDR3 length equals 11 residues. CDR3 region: CASKGVYEQYF. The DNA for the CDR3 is TGTGCCAGCAAGGGGGTATACGAGCAGTACTTC.

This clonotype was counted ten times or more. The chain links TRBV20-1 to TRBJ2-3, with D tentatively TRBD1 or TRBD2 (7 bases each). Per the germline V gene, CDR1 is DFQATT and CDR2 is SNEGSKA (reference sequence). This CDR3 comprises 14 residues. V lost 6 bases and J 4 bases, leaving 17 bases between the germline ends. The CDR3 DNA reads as TGCAGTGCGCACCAGGGGGGGTCCCCAGATACGCAGTATTTT. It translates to CSAHQGGSPDTQYF.

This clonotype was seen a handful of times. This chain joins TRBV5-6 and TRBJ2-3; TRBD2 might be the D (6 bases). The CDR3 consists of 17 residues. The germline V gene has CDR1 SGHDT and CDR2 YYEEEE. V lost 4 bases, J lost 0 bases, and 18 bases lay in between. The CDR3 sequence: CASSPGLGASSTDTQYF. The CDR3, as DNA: TGTGCCAGCAGCCCGGGACTTGGGGCCTCTAGCACAGATACGCAGTATTTT.

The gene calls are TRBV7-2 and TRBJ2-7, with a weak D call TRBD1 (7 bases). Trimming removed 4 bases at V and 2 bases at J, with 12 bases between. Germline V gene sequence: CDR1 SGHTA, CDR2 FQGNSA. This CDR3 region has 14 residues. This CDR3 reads CASSSQGGAYEQYF. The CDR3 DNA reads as TGTGCCAGCAGCTCCCAGGGGGGAGCCTACGAGCAGTACTTC.

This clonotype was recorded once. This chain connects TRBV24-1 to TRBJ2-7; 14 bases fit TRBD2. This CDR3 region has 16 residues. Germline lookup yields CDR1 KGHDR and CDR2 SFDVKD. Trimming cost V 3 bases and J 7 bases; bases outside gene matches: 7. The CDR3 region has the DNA TGTGCCACCAGTGATGTGGGACTAGCGGGAGTCAATGAGCAGTACTTC. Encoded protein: CATSDVGLAGVNEQYF.

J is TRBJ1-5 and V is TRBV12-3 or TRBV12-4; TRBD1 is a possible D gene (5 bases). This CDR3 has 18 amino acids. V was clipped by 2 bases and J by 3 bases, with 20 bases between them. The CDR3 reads CASSLKCLRGRANQPQHF. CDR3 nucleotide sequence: TGTGCCAGCAGTTTAAAATGTCTCCGGGGGAGGGCCAATCAGCCCCAGCATTTT.

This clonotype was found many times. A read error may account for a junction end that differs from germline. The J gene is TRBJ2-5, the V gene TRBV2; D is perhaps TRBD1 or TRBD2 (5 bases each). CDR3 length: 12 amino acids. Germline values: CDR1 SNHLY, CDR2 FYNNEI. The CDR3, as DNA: TGTGCCAGCAGCGAAGGGACCGCCACCCAGTACTTC. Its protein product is CASSEGTATQYF.

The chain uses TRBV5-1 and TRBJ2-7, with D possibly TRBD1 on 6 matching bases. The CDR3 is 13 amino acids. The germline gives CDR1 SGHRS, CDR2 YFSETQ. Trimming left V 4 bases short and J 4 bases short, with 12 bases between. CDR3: CASSADRFYEQYF. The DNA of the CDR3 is TGCGCCAGCAGCGCGGACAGATTTTACGAGCAGTACTTC.

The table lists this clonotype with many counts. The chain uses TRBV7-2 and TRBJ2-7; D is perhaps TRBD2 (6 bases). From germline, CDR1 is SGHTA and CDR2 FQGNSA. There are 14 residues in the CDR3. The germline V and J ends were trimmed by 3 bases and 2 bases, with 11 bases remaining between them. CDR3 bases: TGTGCCAGCAGCTTGGGACTCCAAACCTACGAGCAGTACTTC. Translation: CASSLGLQTYEQYF.

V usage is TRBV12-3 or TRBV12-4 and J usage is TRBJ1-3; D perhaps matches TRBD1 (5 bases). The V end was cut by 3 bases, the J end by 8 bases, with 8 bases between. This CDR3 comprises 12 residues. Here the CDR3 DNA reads TGTGCCAGCAGTTTTGGGGGGTACACCATATATTTT. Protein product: CASSFGGYTIYF.

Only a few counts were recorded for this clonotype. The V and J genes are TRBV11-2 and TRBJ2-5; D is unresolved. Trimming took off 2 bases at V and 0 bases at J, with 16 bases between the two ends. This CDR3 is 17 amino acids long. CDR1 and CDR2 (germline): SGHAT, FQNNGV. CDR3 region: CASSLWAVVPYQETQYF. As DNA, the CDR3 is TGTGCCAGCAGCTTATGGGCGGTCGTCCCGTACCAAGAGACCCAGTACTTC.

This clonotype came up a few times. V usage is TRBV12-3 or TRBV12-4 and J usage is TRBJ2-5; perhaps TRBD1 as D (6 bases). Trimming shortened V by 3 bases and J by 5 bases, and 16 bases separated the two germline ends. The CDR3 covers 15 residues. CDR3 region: CASSLIWGPLETQYF. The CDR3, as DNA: TGTGCCAGCAGTTTGATATGGGGGCCGCTCGAGACCCAGTACTTC.

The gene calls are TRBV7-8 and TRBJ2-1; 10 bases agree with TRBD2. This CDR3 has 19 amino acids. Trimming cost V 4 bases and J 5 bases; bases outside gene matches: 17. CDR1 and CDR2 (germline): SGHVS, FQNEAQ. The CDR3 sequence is CASSSRGYAAGGPDNEQFF. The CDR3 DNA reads TGTGCCAGCAGCTCTAGGGGGTACGCAGCGGGAGGGCCGGACAATGAGCAGTTCTTC.

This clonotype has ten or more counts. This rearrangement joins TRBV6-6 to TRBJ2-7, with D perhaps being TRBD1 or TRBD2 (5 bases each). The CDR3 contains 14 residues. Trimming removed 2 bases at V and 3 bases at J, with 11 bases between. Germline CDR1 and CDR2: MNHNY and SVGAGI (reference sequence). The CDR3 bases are TGTGCCAGCAGTTACCGGGACCGATTCTACGAGCAGTACTTC. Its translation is CASSYRDRFYEQYF.

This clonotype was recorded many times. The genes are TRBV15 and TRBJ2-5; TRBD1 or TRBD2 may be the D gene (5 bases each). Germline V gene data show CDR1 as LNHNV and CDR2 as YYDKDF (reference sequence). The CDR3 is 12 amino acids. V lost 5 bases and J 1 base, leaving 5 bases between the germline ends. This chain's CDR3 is CATSGGQETQYF. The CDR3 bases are TGTGCCACCAGCGGGGGCCAAGAGACCCAGTACTTC.